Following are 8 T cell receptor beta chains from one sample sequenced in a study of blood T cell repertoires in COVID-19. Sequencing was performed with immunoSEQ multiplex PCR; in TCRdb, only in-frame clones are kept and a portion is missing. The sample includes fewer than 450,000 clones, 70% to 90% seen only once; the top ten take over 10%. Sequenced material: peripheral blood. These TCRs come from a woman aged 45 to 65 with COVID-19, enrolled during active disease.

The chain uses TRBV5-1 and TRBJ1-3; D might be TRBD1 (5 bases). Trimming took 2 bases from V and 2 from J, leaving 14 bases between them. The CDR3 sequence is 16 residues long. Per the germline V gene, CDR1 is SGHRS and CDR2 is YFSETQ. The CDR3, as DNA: TGCGCCAGCAGCTTAACCACAGGACGCCCTGGAAACACCATATATTTT. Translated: CASSLTTGRPGNTIYF. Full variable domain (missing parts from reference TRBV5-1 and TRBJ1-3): KAGVTQTPRYLIKTRGQQVTLSCSPISGHRSVSWYQQTPGQGLQFLFEYFSETQRNKGNFPGRFSGRQFSNSRSEMNVSTLELGDSALYLCASSLTTGRPGNTIYFGEGSWLTVV.

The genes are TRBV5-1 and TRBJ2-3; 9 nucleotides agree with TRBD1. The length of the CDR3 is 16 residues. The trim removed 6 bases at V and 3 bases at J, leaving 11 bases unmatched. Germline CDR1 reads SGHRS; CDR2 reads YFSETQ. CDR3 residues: CASTHEGQGNTDTQYF. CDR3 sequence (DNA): TGCGCCAGCACCCACGAGGGACAGGGTAATACAGATACGCAGTATTTT.

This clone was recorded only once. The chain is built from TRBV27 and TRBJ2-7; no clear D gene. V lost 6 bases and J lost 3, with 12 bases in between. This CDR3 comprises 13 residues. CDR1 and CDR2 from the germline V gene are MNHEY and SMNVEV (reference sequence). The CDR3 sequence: CASSLSPLYEQYF. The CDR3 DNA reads TGTGCCAGCAGCCTAAGCCCCCTCTACGAGCAGTACTTC.

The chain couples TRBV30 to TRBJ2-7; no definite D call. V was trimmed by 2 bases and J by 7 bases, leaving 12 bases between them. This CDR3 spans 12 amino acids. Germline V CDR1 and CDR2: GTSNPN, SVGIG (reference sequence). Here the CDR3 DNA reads TGTGCCTGGAGTCCAGGTTTTAGAGAGCAGTACTTC. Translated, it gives CAWSPGFREQYF.

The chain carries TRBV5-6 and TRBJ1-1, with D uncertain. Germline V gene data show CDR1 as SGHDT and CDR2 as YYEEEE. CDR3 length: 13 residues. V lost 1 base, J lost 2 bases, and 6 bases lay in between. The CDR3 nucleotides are TGTGCCAGCAGCTTGCCCATTAACACTGAAGCTTTCTTT. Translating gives CASSLPINTEAFF.

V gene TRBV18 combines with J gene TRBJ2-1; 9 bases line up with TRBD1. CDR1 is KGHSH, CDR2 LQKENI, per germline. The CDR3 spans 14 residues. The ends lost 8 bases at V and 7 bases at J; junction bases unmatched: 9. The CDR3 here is CASRDRVTENEQFF. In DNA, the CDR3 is TGTGCCAGCCGGGACAGGGTGACAGAAAATGAGCAGTTCTTC.

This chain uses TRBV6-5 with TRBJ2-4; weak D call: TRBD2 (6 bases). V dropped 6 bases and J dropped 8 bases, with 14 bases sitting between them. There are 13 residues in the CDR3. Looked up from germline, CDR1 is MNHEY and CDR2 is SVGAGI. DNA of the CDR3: TGTGCCAGCAGCCAAACAACGGGAGACATTCAGTACTTC. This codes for CASSQTTGDIQYF.

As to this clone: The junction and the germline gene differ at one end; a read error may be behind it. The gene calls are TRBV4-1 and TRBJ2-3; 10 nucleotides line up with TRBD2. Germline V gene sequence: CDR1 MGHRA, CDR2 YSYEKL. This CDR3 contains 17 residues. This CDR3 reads CASSQGNRLAGALGALF. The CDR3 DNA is TGCGCCAGCAGCCAGGGGAATCGTCTAGCGGGGGCCCTCGGGGCCCTTTTT.